This T cell receptor (beta chain) was recovered during a study of shared clonotypes between healthy human individuals. Study summary: Donors had three CD4 naive, three CD4 memory, two CD8 naive and one CD8 memory plate apiece.

Using immunoSEQ multiplex PCR, the repertoire was profiled, and TCRdb retains in-frame clones only, with some absent. The sample consists of about 1.5 million clones, around 98% of them appearing once. Germline-derived CDR1 and CDR2 are GTSNPN and SVGIG (reference sequence). V gave up 3 bases and J gave up 3 bases, with 12 bases separating them. CDR3 length equals 13 residues. Sequencing was performed on naive CD4+ T cells sorted from blood. The subset: CD45RA+ positively selected. The source is a man younger than 45 in good health. The chain combines TRBV30 with TRBJ2-7; D call uncertain. CDR3 nucleotides: TGTGCCTGGAGGGACGGGCCCTACTACGAGCAGTACTTC. It is translated as CAWRDGPYYEQYF.